The clone carrying this TCR beta chain was counted a few times. This sample was included in a study of cytomegalovirus exposure and HLA in healthy donors. V shed 0 bases and J shed 4 bases, with 8 bases lying between them. This CDR3 spans 14 amino acids. Germline V gene lookup returns CDR1 MGHRA and CDR2 YSYEKL. Use of 60 Vbeta and 13 Jbeta primers characterized the PCR. Repertoires were generated with immunoSEQ multiplex PCR, while TCRdb's copy carries only in-frame clones and drops some. This table has about 150,000 clones, around 74% appearing once. The chain couples TRBV4-1 to TRBJ2-3, with D maybe TRBD2 (5 bases). The sequence derives from a man between 18 and 29 years old in good health and CMV-seronegative. Specimen: PBMCs. Here the CDR3 reads CASSQEILADTQYF. CDR3 sequence (DNA): TGCGCCAGCAGCCAAGAAATACTAGCAGATACGCAGTATTTT.